The 32 T cell receptor beta chains in this list originate from one sample, sequenced in a study of vaccination and CD4 T cells after COVID-19. Their antigens remain unidentified. The treatment is: roughly 11-day PBMC culture with coronavirus spike peptide pools or control peptides (ViraFEST assay). Cultured CD4+ T-cell DNA underwent Oncomine TCR Beta short-read sequencing. MiXCR, run by TCRdb on the PCR reads, gives a single entry per CDR3 protein. The sample lists 7,000 to 10,000 distinct CDR3 sequences, 65% to 85% occurring once. The specimen was CD4+ T cells from blood, cultured in vitro. These receptors all stem from a human donor who had recovered from COVID-19.

This rearrangement joins TRBV2 to TRBJ2-3; D tentatively fits TRBD1 or TRBD2 (5 bases each). Germline CDR1 SNHLY, CDR2 FYNNEI. CDR3 length equals 16 residues. V lost 5 bases and J 4 bases, leaving 19 bases between the germline ends. CDR3: CASSPGLAGSADTQYF. CDR3 DNA: TGTGCCAGCAGTCCGGGGTTGGCAGGGTCTGCAGATACGCAGTATTTT.

The chain employs TRBV19 and TRBJ1-2; D gene uncertain. Germline assignment: CDR1 LNHDA and CDR2 SQIVND (reference sequence). Deletions cut 6 bases from V and 2 bases from J, with 10 bases between. The CDR3 runs to 13 residues. CDR3 sequence (DNA): TGTGCCAGTAGAGCAGGTGCCAACTATGGCTACACCTTC. Its translation is CASRAGANYGYTF.

This chain connects TRBV12-3 or TRBV12-4 to TRBJ1-2; no definite D call. The length of the CDR3 is 14 residues. The V end was cut by 0 bases, the J end by 5 bases, with 10 bases between. The CDR3 DNA follows: TGTGCCAGCAGTTTAGCGCGGGCGGAGTATGGCTACACCTTC. Protein sequence: CASSLARAEYGYTF.

Only a few counts were recorded for this clonotype. The gene calls are TRBV20-1 and TRBJ2-1; TRBD2 agrees at 8 bases. This CDR3 contains 13 residues. The V gene's germline CDR1 is DFQATT and CDR2 SNEGSKA (reference sequence). V shed 3 bases, J shed 9 bases, and the junction held 7 bases outside the gene matches. The CDR3 DNA reads TGCAGTGCTAGCTTTAGCGGGACCGGTGAGCAGTTCTTC. It translates to CSASFSGTGEQFF.

This CDR3 reads CASRARTNYGYTF. CDR3 sequence (DNA): TGTGCCAGCAGGGCAAGGACAAACTATGGCTACACCTTC. J is TRBJ1-2 and V is TRBV6-1; D is perhaps TRBD1 (5 bases). The CDR3 covers 13 residues. Trimming pared 6 bases from V and 2 bases from J, leaving 10 bases between. Germline-derived CDR1 and CDR2 are MNHNS and SASEGT.

This chain connects TRBV2 to TRBJ1-2; TRBD1 might be the D (5 bases). Germline V lookup: CDR1 SNHLY, CDR2 FYNNEI. The V end lost 0 bases, the J end lost 0 bases, and 11 bases lay between the germline ends. The CDR3 covers 16 residues. CDR3 coding DNA: TGTGCCAGCAGTGAAGCGCTAGGCAGGGCTAACTATGGCTACACCTTC. Protein product: CASSEALGRANYGYTF.

The chain joins TRBV4-3 to TRBJ2-1, with 9 bases matching TRBD2. The V segment lost 1 base and the J segment 1 base; nucleotides outside the gene matches: 2. The CDR3 is 16 residues long. Germline V gene sequence: CDR1 LGHNA, CDR2 YSLEER. The CDR3 DNA reads as TGCGCCAGCAGCCAAGGGCGGGGGGGTTCCTACAATGAGCAGTTCTTC. Translated: CASSQGRGGSYNEQFF.

The chain employs TRBV15 and TRBJ2-3; D is perhaps TRBD1 (6 bases). With 3 bases removed from V and 2 bases from J, the gap between germline ends came to 12 bases. CDR3 length: 15 residues. The germline gives CDR1 LNHNV, CDR2 YYDKDF (reference sequence). The CDR3 region is CATSRNRAVTDTQYF. The DNA for the CDR3 is TGTGCCACCAGCAGGAACAGGGCCGTCACAGATACGCAGTATTTT.

The gene calls are TRBV7-8 and TRBJ2-5; no definite D call. Trimming removed 0 bases at V and 5 bases at J, with 4 bases between. The length of the CDR3 is 12 residues. Germline CDR1 and CDR2: SGHVS and FQNEAQ. Written as DNA, the CDR3 is TGTGCCAGCAGCTTAGCCTCGGAGACCCAGTACTTC. Residues: CASSLASETQYF.

This clonotype is a singleton in its sample. The CDR3 DNA sequence: TGTGCCAGTAGTGCGGGCTACTACAATGAGCAGTTCTTC. Protein product: CASSAGYYNEQFF. V and J are TRBV19 and TRBJ2-1; D is possibly TRBD2 (5 bases). CDR1 is LNHDA and CDR2 is SQIVND in the germline V gene (reference sequence). The V end was cut by 5 bases, the J end by 3 bases, with 8 bases between. The CDR3 loop spans 13 amino acids.

This clonotype appeared a few times. The CDR3: CSASRQAGSTEAFF. CDR3 in DNA: TGCAGTGCTTCAAGGCAGGCTGGAAGCACTGAAGCTTTCTTT. V gene TRBV20-1 combines with J gene TRBJ1-1; unclear D gene. The CDR3 spans 14 residues. Per germline, CDR1 DFQATT and CDR2 SNEGSKA (reference sequence). Trimming took off 5 bases at V and 4 bases at J, with 17 bases between the two ends.

The rearrangement uses TRBV4-3 and TRBJ1-4; possibly TRBD1 for D (5 bases). V shed 0 bases and J shed 6 bases, with 11 bases lying between them. This CDR3 is built from 15 residues. Germline V gene sequence: CDR1 LGHNA, CDR2 YSLEER. The CDR3 DNA reads as TGCGCCAGCAGCCAAGAGGGCAGGGACGATGAAAAACTGTTTTTT. Translation: CASSQEGRDDEKLFF.

This clonotype was seen only a few times. The genes are TRBV20-1 and TRBJ1-6; weak D call: TRBD1 (5 bases). The V end was cut by 0 bases, the J end by 1 base, with 10 bases between. There are 16 residues in the CDR3. The germline V gene encodes CDR1 DFQATT and CDR2 SNEGSKA (reference sequence). The CDR3 region is CSAREGVRSYNSPLHF. In DNA, the CDR3 is TGCAGTGCTAGAGAGGGGGTCAGGTCCTATAATTCACCCCTCCACTTT.

The chain couples TRBV24-1 to TRBJ2-7; no firm D call. Germline V gene sequence: CDR1 KGHDR, CDR2 SFDVKD. This CDR3 spans 16 amino acids. V shed 2 bases and J shed 1 base, with 14 bases lying between them. CDR3 DNA: TGTGCCACCAGTGATTCTAATAAGGACCCGTCCTACGAGCAGTACTTC. Translated, it gives CATSDSNKDPSYEQYF.

The chain joins TRBV7-2 to TRBJ2-7; the match to TRBD2 covers 12 bases. CDR1 and CDR2 (germline): SGHTA, FQGNSA. Unmatched junction bases numbered 2, after V lost 1 base and J lost 4 bases. CDR3 length equals 15 residues. CDR3 protein: CASSLVLAGGYEQYF. In DNA, the CDR3 is TGTGCCAGCAGCTTAGTCCTAGCGGGAGGGTACGAGCAGTACTTC.

The CDR3 DNA follows: TGTGCCAGCAGCCACGACAGGGGTGGGGGCAATTCACCCCTCCACTTT. Protein sequence: CASSHDRGGGNSPLHF. V gene TRBV7-9 combines with J gene TRBJ1-6, with TRBD1 matching 8 bases. Germline trimming cut 5 bases from V and 7 bases from J; bases unmatched to any gene: 10. The CDR3 sequence is 16 residues long. From germline, CDR1 is SEHNR and CDR2 FQNEAQ (reference sequence).

The J gene is TRBJ1-5, the V gene TRBV19; unclear D gene. CDR3 length: 18 residues. The V gene's germline CDR1 is LNHDA and CDR2 SQIVND (reference sequence). Trimming pared 3 bases from V and 6 bases from J, leaving 24 bases between. The CDR3 nucleotides read TGTGCCAGTAGTATGGGGTTTTACACTCCCCGGGAGGGTCAGCCCCAGCATTTT. It is translated as CASSMGFYTPREGQPQHF.

The chain combines TRBV7-9 with TRBJ2-7, with TRBD1 matching over 7 bases. Germline trimming cut 4 bases from V and 0 bases from J; bases unmatched to any gene: 9. Germline V gene sequence: CDR1 SEHNR, CDR2 FQNEAQ (reference sequence). The CDR3 spans 16 residues. In DNA, the CDR3 is TGTGCCAGCAGCTCCAACCGGGACAGCATCTCCTACGAGCAGTACTTC. The encoded protein is CASSSNRDSISYEQYF.

CDR3 protein: CATRSGTANTGELFF. The CDR3 nucleotides are TGTGCCACCAGGAGCGGGACTGCGAACACCGGGGAGCTGTTTTTT. The chain joins TRBV24-1 to TRBJ2-2; 7 bases are shared with TRBD2. Germline CDR1 KGHDR, CDR2 SFDVKD. CDR3 length: 15 residues. V dropped 7 bases and J dropped 0; count of bases not matched to a gene: 4.

This rearrangement joins TRBV24-1 to TRBJ1-5; 9 bases are shared with TRBD1. Losses at the gene ends were 5 bases for V and 4 bases for J; bases not matched to a gene: 5. This CDR3 comprises 15 residues. The V gene's germline CDR1 is KGHDR and CDR2 SFDVKD. CDR3 residues: CATSGLGTGNQPQHF. The CDR3 region has the DNA TGTGCCACCAGTGGCCTCGGGACAGGGAATCAGCCCCAGCATTTT.

This chain links TRBV19 with TRBJ2-7; no definite D call. The CDR3 is 13 residues long. Germline V lookup: CDR1 LNHDA, CDR2 SQIVND (reference sequence). V was pared by 3 bases and J by 0 bases, with 6 bases between. The CDR3 DNA sequence: TGTGCCAGTAGTATGGGCAGCTCCTACGAGCAGTACTTC. Amino acid sequence: CASSMGSSYEQYF.

The rearrangement joins TRBV24-1 to TRBJ2-3; tentatively, D is TRBD1 (5 bases). Germline V gives CDR1 KGHDR, CDR2 SFDVKD. This CDR3 comprises 14 residues. Trimming took 7 bases from V and 0 from J, leaving 10 bases between them. CDR3 amino acids: CATSRPGSTDTQYF. Written as DNA, the CDR3 is TGTGCCACCAGCAGGCCAGGGAGCACAGATACGCAGTATTTT.

The genes are TRBV10-1 and TRBJ1-1; weak D call: TRBD1 (6 bases). Per the germline V gene, CDR1 is WNHNN and CDR2 is SYGVQD (reference sequence). The CDR3 runs 15 residues. With 0 bases removed from V and 4 bases from J, the gap between germline ends came to 12 bases. Written as DNA, the CDR3 is TGCGCCAGCAGTGAGTCGAGAAGGGGGAGCACTGAAGCTTTCTTT. Translating gives CASSESRRGSTEAFF.

This clonotype turned up a few times. The chain recombines TRBV11-2 with TRBJ2-3, with TRBD2 as a possible D gene (5 bases). The CDR3 runs to 14 residues. V was trimmed by 5 bases and J by 1 base, leaving 10 bases between them. The germline CDR1 and CDR2 sequences are SGHAT and FQNNGV. This chain's CDR3 is CASSTPRGTDTQYF. CDR3 sequence (DNA): TGTGCCAGCAGCACCCCGAGGGGCACAGATACGCAGTATTTT. The whole variable domain, filled in from reference TRBV11-2 and TRBJ2-3, reads EAGVAQSPRYKIIEKRQSVAFWCNPISGHATLYWYQQILGQGPKLLIQFQNNGVVDDSQLPKDRFSAERLKGVDSTLKIQPAKLEDSAVYLCASSTPRGTDTQYFGPGTRLTVL.

The CDR3 here is CASSYSVTGGYEQYF. As DNA, the CDR3 is TGTGCCAGCAGTTACTCAGTGACAGGGGGCTACGAGCAGTACTTC. The chain carries TRBV6-5 and TRBJ2-7; 9 bases map to TRBD1. The germline gives CDR1 MNHEY, CDR2 SVGAGI. Losses at the gene ends were 0 bases for V and 3 bases for J; bases not matched to a gene: 3. The CDR3 covers 15 residues.

This clonotype was seen only a few times. The chain employs TRBV19 and TRBJ2-1, with TRBD2 as a possible D gene (5 bases). Germline CDR1 LNHDA, CDR2 SQIVND (reference sequence). Trimming removed 11 bases from V and 0 bases from J, with 14 bases in between. CDR3 length: 14 amino acids. The CDR3 DNA reads as TGTGCCTCGGCCACTGGGAGCTCCTACAATGAGCAGTTCTTC. It codes for CASATGSSYNEQFF. The full variable domain, rest sourced from reference TRBV19 and TRBJ2-1, is DGGITQSPKYLFRKEGQNVTLSCEQNLNHDAMYWYRQDPGQGLRLIYYSQIVNDFQKGDIAEGYSVSREKKESFPLTVTSAQKNPTAFYLCASATGSSYNEQFFGPGTRLTVL.

This rearrangement joins TRBV7-8 to TRBJ1-1; unclear D gene. V lost 1 base to trimming and J lost 1 base, with 4 bases between them. CDR1 is SGHVS, CDR2 FQNEAQ, per germline. This CDR3 is built from 13 residues. The CDR3 loop reads CASSLGENTEAFF. CDR3 nucleotides: TGTGCCAGCAGCTTAGGGGAGAACACTGAAGCTTTCTTT.

The rearrangement links TRBV21-1 to TRBJ2-7; TRBD1 is the table's D call and was not checked against the DNA. TRBV21-1 is described as a pseudogene. The CDR3 spans 16 residues. CDR3 nucleotides: TGTGCCAGCAGCTGTGCCCTGCAGGGGTTTTCCTACGAGCAGTACTTC. Residues: CASSCALQGFSYEQYF.

This chain uses TRBV19 with TRBJ2-7, with D hard to call. V was trimmed by 4 bases and J by 2 bases, leaving 12 bases between them. The germline V gene encodes CDR1 LNHDA and CDR2 SQIVND (reference sequence). There are 14 residues in the CDR3. CDR3 amino acids: CASSTQATPYEQYF. The DNA of the CDR3 is TGTGCCAGTAGTACCCAGGCCACCCCCTACGAGCAGTACTTC. The variable domain in full, completed from reference TRBV19 and TRBJ2-7, reads DGGITQSPKYLFRKEGQNVTLSCEQNLNHDAMYWYRQDPGQGLRLIYYSQIVNDFQKGDIAEGYSVSREKKESFPLTVTSAQKNPTAFYLCASSTQATPYEQYFGPGTRLTVT.

This clonotype showed up just a few times. This chain connects TRBV20-1 to TRBJ1-6; D not certain. Germline values: CDR1 DFQATT, CDR2 SNEGSKA (reference sequence). The length of the CDR3 is 15 residues. Trimming pared 0 bases from V and 7 bases from J, leaving 13 bases between. Here the CDR3 reads CSARDRSPPNSPLHF. Written as DNA, the CDR3 is TGCAGTGCTAGAGATCGGTCGCCGCCAAATTCACCCCTCCACTTT.

The chain combines TRBV7-9 with TRBJ1-1; 7 bases fit TRBD1. Unmatched junction bases numbered 8, after V lost 0 bases and J lost 1 base. The CDR3 has 17 amino acids. Looked up from germline, CDR1 is SEHNR and CDR2 is FQNEAQ (reference sequence). Written as DNA, the CDR3 is TGTGCCAGCAGCTTAGCTTACTCGGGACAGACGAACACTGAAGCTTTCTTT. It yields the protein CASSLAYSGQTNTEAFF.

The J gene is TRBJ2-5, the V gene TRBV29-1; TRBD1 matches 7 bases. CDR3 length: 12 residues. Trimming at V came to 7 bases and at J to 2 bases, leaving 4 bases not matched to a gene. The germline V gene encodes CDR1 SQVTM and CDR2 ANQGSEA. The CDR3 nucleotides read TGCAGCGGACAGGGACGACAAGAGACCCAGTACTTC. Translating it yields CSGQGRQETQYF.